The 27 T cell receptor beta chains below were found in one sample sequenced in a study of post-analysis software for immune sequencing data. The library was made from cDNA and included unique molecular identifiers. Via MiXCR, TCRdb re-called the PCR reads, giving one row per CDR3 protein. The sample lists about 160,000 distinct CDR3 sequences; 35% to 40% were seen once. The specimen was blood, collected after autologous hematopoietic stem cell transplantation. The source of these receptors is a girl aged 5-17 years with multiple sclerosis.

This chain connects TRBV5-1 to TRBJ1-2; TRBD1 agrees at 9 bases. Germline assignment: CDR1 SGHRS and CDR2 YFSETQ. The V gene end was trimmed by 0 bases and the J gene end by 4 bases; junction bases not matched to a gene: 7. The CDR3 runs 16 residues. The CDR3 reads CASSLEGTGFPYGYTF. CDR3 DNA sequence: TGCGCCAGCAGCTTGGAGGGGACAGGGTTTCCCTATGGCTACACCTTC.

V and J are TRBV10-3 and TRBJ2-5, with D unclear. TRBJ2-7 explains the end of the DNA better; the J call may be wrong. CDR1 is ENHRY, CDR2 SYGVKD, per germline. The CDR3 is 14 amino acids. The CDR3 protein is CAISESTENYEQYF. The CDR3 DNA reads as TGTGCCATCAGTGAGTCGACGGAGAACTACGAGCAGTACTTC.

The chain has TRBV20-1 and TRBJ2-7; maybe TRBD1 (6 bases). The germline V and J ends were trimmed by 6 bases and 4 bases, with 16 bases remaining between them. The CDR3 covers 13 residues. Per germline, CDR1 DFQATT and CDR2 SNEGSKA (reference sequence). The CDR3 protein is CSASRDQGYEQYF. CDR3 sequence (DNA): TGCAGTGCAAGCCGGGACCAGGGGTACGAGCAGTACTTC.

Comments on this clonotype: A much larger clonotype is one base distant, so this may be a read error. V usage is TRBV6-2 or TRBV6-3 and J usage is TRBJ1-2, with 8 bases fitting TRBD1. There are 13 residues in the CDR3. Germline CDR1 MNHEY, CDR2 SVGEGT. This CDR3 reads CASWGQDRWGCTF. In DNA, the CDR3 is TGTGCCAGCTGGGGACAGGACCGTTGGGGCTGCACCTTC.

The chain has TRBV5-1 and TRBJ2-7; 9 nucleotides agree with TRBD1. J lost 3 bases, V lost 7 bases, and 2 bases had no gene match. The V gene's germline CDR1 is SGHRS and CDR2 YFSETQ. This CDR3 comprises 12 residues. CDR3 loop: CASGTGHYEQYF. DNA of the CDR3: TGCGCCAGCGGGACAGGGCACTACGAGCAGTACTTC.

The V and J genes are TRBV28 and TRBJ2-3; no clear D. V was trimmed by 6 bases and J by 4 bases, leaving 14 bases between them. This CDR3 is 14 amino acids long. Germline V lookup: CDR1 MDHEN, CDR2 SYDVKM. The CDR3 here is CASRLAVLPDTQYF. CDR3 sequence (DNA): TGTGCCAGCAGGCTCGCGGTTCTCCCAGATACGCAGTATTTT.

The sample holds a few counts of this clonotype. The chain uses TRBV4-2 and TRBJ1-6; TRBD1 matches at 7 bases. CDR3 length: 15 residues. From germline, CDR1 is LGHNA and CDR2 YNFKEQ. Unmatched junction bases numbered 5, after V lost 0 bases and J lost 9 bases. Here the CDR3 reads CASSQDVAGGSPLHF. In DNA form, the CDR3 reads TGTGCCAGCAGCCAAGACGTGGCAGGGGGTTCACCCCTCCACTTT.

This sequence joins TRBV7-9 and TRBJ2-1, with 8 bases matching TRBD2. The ends lost 4 bases at V and 5 bases at J; junction bases unmatched: 10. CDR3 size: 16 residues. Germline CDR1 SEHNR, CDR2 FQNEAQ (reference sequence). CDR3 amino acids: CASSSSGGRGDNEQFF. As DNA, the CDR3 is TGTGCCAGCAGCTCCTCGGGGGGGAGAGGGGACAATGAGCAGTTCTTC.

This clonotype was recorded many times. The rearrangement uses TRBV7-3 and TRBJ2-5; tentatively, D is TRBD1 or TRBD2 (6 bases each). Germline V gene sequence: CDR1 SGHTA, CDR2 FQGTGA. V lost 5 bases and J lost 5, with 24 bases in between. This CDR3 comprises 17 residues. Written as DNA, the CDR3 is TGTGCCAGCAGCCCTACTCACCGGGGGCCAGCTAGGGAGACCCAGTACTTC. Its translation is CASSPTHRGPARETQYF.

In this sample, this clonotype turned up a few times. The chain recombines TRBV14 with TRBJ2-5; unclear D gene. The CDR3 runs to 12 residues. Germline CDR1 is SGHDN and CDR2 is FVKESK. V lost 0 bases, J lost 4 bases, and 3 bases lay in between. CDR3 region: CASSQDGETQYF. For the CDR3, the DNA is TGTGCCAGCAGCCAAGATGGAGAGACCCAGTACTTC.

This clonotype occurred a few times. The rearrangement joins TRBV7-9 to TRBJ1-1, with no clear D. Germline V gene lookup returns CDR1 SEHNR and CDR2 FQNEAQ (reference sequence). V lost 1 base to trimming and J lost 0 bases, with 12 bases between them. This CDR3 has 16 residues. Here the CDR3 reads CASSLDLGALNTEAFF. CDR3 nucleotide sequence: TGTGCCAGCAGCTTAGATCTTGGAGCTCTGAACACTGAAGCTTTCTTT.

The chain recombines TRBV20-1 with TRBJ2-5; D remains unclear. V shed 0 bases and J shed 4 bases, with 12 bases lying between them. The CDR3 consists of 14 residues. CDR1 is DFQATT, CDR2 SNEGSKA, per germline (reference sequence). The CDR3 nucleotides read TGCAGTGCTAGAGATACTTCGGCGAGAGAGACCCAGTACTTC. Translation gives CSARDTSARETQYF.

This rearrangement joins TRBV5-6 to TRBJ2-1; 7 nucleotides line up with TRBD2. V was clipped by 1 base and J by 6 bases; unmatched bases: 4. The length of the CDR3 is 14 residues. Germline V gives CDR1 SGHDT, CDR2 YYEEEE. CDR3 DNA sequence: TGTGCCAGCAGCTTGCGACTAGCTGGCAATGAGCAGTTCTTC. Translated, it gives CASSLRLAGNEQFF. Full variable domain (remainder filled in from reference TRBV5-6 and TRBJ2-1): DAGVTQSPTHLIKTRGQQVTLRCSPKSGHDTVSWYQQALGQGPQFIFQYYEEEERQRGNFPDRFSGHQFPNYSSELNVNALLLGDSALYLCASSLRLAGNEQFFGPGTRLTVL.

The chain links TRBV28 to TRBJ1-2; 8 bases are shared with TRBD1. The J segment lost 3 bases and the V segment lost 1 base, leaving 4 bases of the junction unmatched. The CDR3 length is 15 residues. Germline V gene sequence: CDR1 MDHEN, CDR2 SYDVKM. CDR3 residues: CASSLSGGSDYGYTF. In DNA, the CDR3 is TGTGCCAGCAGTTTATCAGGGGGCTCGGACTATGGCTACACCTTC.

This clonotype was recorded a few times. J is TRBJ2-1 and V is TRBV9; 10 positions agree with TRBD2. The CDR3 runs 16 residues. J gave up 5 bases and V 0 bases, and 5 bases lay outside the gene matches. CDR1 is SGDLS, CDR2 YYNGEE, per germline. CDR3 protein: CASSVEASGGNNEQFF. DNA for the CDR3: TGTGCCAGCAGCGTAGAGGCTAGCGGGGGAAACAATGAGCAGTTCTTC.

A few counts support this clonotype. This rearrangement joins TRBV18 to TRBJ2-5, with 7 bases aligning to TRBD1. The CDR3 loop spans 14 amino acids. Germline V lookup: CDR1 KGHSH, CDR2 LQKENI. The V and J ends lost 1 base and 5 bases, in that order; junction bases with no gene match: 4. Here the CDR3 DNA reads TGTGCCAGCTCACCACACAGGGGTATGGAGACCCAGTACTTC. Amino acid sequence: CASSPHRGMETQYF. Variable domain in full (rest from reference TRBV18 and TRBJ2-5): NAGVMQNPRHLVRRRGQEARLRCSPMKGHSHVYWYRQLPEEGLKFMVYLQKENIIDESGMPKERFSAEFPKEGPSILRIQQVVRGDSAAYFCASSPHRGMETQYFGPGTRLLVL.

V gene TRBV28 combines with J gene TRBJ2-7; perhaps D is TRBD1 or TRBD2 (5 bases each). Germline V lookup: CDR1 MDHEN, CDR2 SYDVKM. Trimming pared 11 bases from V and 7 bases from J, leaving 27 bases between. CDR3 length: 15 amino acids. For the CDR3, the DNA is TGTGCCGCTTCTGGGTTTACGACCAATTGGGGGGAGCAGTACTTC. This translates into CAASGFTTNWGEQYF.

The chain combines TRBV2 with TRBJ2-1; 8 positions agree with TRBD2. Trimming removed 7 bases from V and 2 bases from J; junction bases left unmatched: 4. This CDR3 spans 14 amino acids. The V gene's germline CDR1 is SNHLY and CDR2 FYNNEI. In DNA form, the CDR3 reads TGTGCCAGCAACCCGGGACTAGCCTACAATGAGCAGTTCTTC. This translates into CASNPGLAYNEQFF.

The chain has TRBV20-1 and TRBJ2-7; 9 bases align to TRBD1. Germline V gene sequence: CDR1 DFQATT, CDR2 SNEGSKA (reference sequence). The J segment lost 7 bases and the V segment lost 5 bases, leaving 15 bases of the junction unmatched. The CDR3 totals 15 residues. The DNA of the CDR3 is TGCAGTGCTGCCCCGGGACAGGGAATTAGTAGTGAGCAGTACTTC. It encodes CSAAPGQGISSEQYF.

This clonotype was detected only once. V usage is TRBV11-2 and J usage is TRBJ1-1; D call uncertain. Germline loops: CDR1 SGHAT, CDR2 FQNNGV. The CDR3 loop spans 14 amino acids. Trimming stripped 7 bases from V and 1 base from J, with 13 bases between. The CDR3 nucleotides read TGTGCCAGCACCCTGTCGGCAAGGAACACTGAAGCTTTCTTT. It is translated as CASTLSARNTEAFF. The full variable domain, its missing parts supplied by reference TRBV11-2 and TRBJ1-1, is EAGVAQSPRYKIIEKRQSVAFWCNPISGHATLYWYQQILGQGPKLLIQFQNNGVVDDSQLPKDRFSAERLKGVDSTLKIQPAKLEDSAVYLCASTLSARNTEAFFGQGTRLTVV.

The rearrangement links TRBV20-1 to TRBJ2-3, with 7 bases matching TRBD2. The CDR3 runs 16 residues. Trimming took 4 bases from V and 0 from J; bases not matched to a gene: 10. The germline V gene encodes CDR1 DFQATT and CDR2 SNEGSKA (reference sequence). The CDR3 sequence: CSATGLLASSTDTQYF. As DNA, the CDR3 is TGCAGTGCTACCGGTTTACTAGCGTCCAGCACAGATACGCAGTATTTT.

This clonotype was observed a single time. The chain links TRBV15 to TRBJ1-2; tentative D call: TRBD1 (6 bases). The germline CDR1 and CDR2 sequences are LNHNV and YYDKDF (reference sequence). The CDR3 extends over 14 amino acids. Trimming left V 3 bases short and J 4 bases short, with 12 bases between. The CDR3 DNA reads TGTGCCACCAGCAGGGACAGCAGCTGCTATGGCTACACCTTC. As protein: CATSRDSSCYGYTF.

The genes are TRBV9 and TRBJ2-7; unclear D gene. Germline assignment: CDR1 SGDLS and CDR2 YYNGEE. This CDR3 has 15 amino acids. V was pared by 0 bases and J by 1 base, with 11 bases between. The CDR3, as DNA: TGTGCCAGCAGCGTAGCTGGTGGGCCTTCCTACGAGCAGTACTTC. Translated: CASSVAGGPSYEQYF.

The table lists this clonotype with a few counts. The chain joins TRBV6-2 or TRBV6-3 to TRBJ1-2; D gene unclear. Between the trimmed V and J ends, which lost 7 bases and 7 bases, there was a span of 22 bases. This CDR3 spans 15 amino acids. The germline CDR1 and CDR2 sequences are MNHEY and SVGEGT. In DNA, the CDR3 is TGTGCCAGCACCGACTCTTGGACTCGATCGGGTGGCTACACCTTC. It encodes CASTDSWTRSGGYTF.

The rearrangement joins TRBV12-3 or TRBV12-4 to TRBJ2-1; TRBD2 matches at 8 bases. J lost 8 bases, V lost 6 bases, and 12 bases had no gene match. The CDR3 is 15 residues long. The CDR3 DNA follows: TGTGCCAGCAGAGGACTTAGCGGGAATTTCCATGAGCAGTTCTTC. It translates to CASRGLSGNFHEQFF.

The V and J genes are TRBV5-1 and TRBJ2-1, with TRBD1 identical over 8 bases. The V gene end was trimmed by 2 bases and the J gene end by 7 bases; junction bases not matched to a gene: 5. Germline V CDR1 and CDR2: SGHRS, YFSETQ. The CDR3 covers 14 residues. Written as DNA, the CDR3 is TGCGCCAGCAGCTTAGTAGGGACAGGTAATGAGCAGTTCTTC. Protein: CASSLVGTGNEQFF.

This clonotype was counted a few times. V usage is TRBV10-3 and J usage is TRBJ2-4; perhaps TRBD1 as D (6 bases). The germline CDR1 and CDR2 sequences are ENHRY and SYGVKD. CDR3 length: 15 residues. The V end lost 2 bases, the J end lost 0 bases, and 8 bases lay between the germline ends. CDR3 loop: CAISEGQSAKNIQYF. DNA for the CDR3: TGTGCCATCAGTGAGGGACAGTCAGCCAAAAACATTCAGTACTTC.